This T cell receptor beta chain was identified in a study of human T cells and chemical hapten exposure. Study-level information: Diphenylcyclopropenone was applied weekly to patients' scalps across the roughly 25-week study. Epicutaneous patch tests delivered 0.01% DPC to the upper back, with evaluation at 6 days.

This clonotype was detected many times. Its antigen is unidentified. Sample time point: pre-sensitization, week 0. Treatment reported: therapeutic diphenylcyclopropenone sensitization with weekly scalp DPC. Regarding the study as a whole: Alopecia in all donors means immunity may differ from healthy individuals.

Individual cDNA molecules each carried unique molecular identifiers attached by the library. A single record per CDR3 protein comes from TCRdb applying MiXCR to the RACE reads. Of roughly 88,000 distinct CDR3 sequences in the sample, 8% to 10% were seen once. The input for sequencing was whole blood, taken in connection with sensitization to the hapten diphenylcyclopropenone (DPC). This TCR derives from a woman in her thirties or forties with alopecia areata. Some clones in this sample may be carry-over from other donors' samples.

CDR3 coding DNA: TGCAGTGCTAGAGACCCCCGTCGACTAGCGGGGTCACAAGAGACCCAGTACTTC. Residues: CSARDPRRLAGSQETQYF. The V call is TRBV20-1, the J call TRBJ2-5; 11 bases line up with TRBD2. V was clipped by 0 bases and J by 2 bases; unmatched bases: 11. The CDR3 has 18 amino acids. Germline-derived CDR1 and CDR2 are DFQATT and SNEGSKA (reference sequence).